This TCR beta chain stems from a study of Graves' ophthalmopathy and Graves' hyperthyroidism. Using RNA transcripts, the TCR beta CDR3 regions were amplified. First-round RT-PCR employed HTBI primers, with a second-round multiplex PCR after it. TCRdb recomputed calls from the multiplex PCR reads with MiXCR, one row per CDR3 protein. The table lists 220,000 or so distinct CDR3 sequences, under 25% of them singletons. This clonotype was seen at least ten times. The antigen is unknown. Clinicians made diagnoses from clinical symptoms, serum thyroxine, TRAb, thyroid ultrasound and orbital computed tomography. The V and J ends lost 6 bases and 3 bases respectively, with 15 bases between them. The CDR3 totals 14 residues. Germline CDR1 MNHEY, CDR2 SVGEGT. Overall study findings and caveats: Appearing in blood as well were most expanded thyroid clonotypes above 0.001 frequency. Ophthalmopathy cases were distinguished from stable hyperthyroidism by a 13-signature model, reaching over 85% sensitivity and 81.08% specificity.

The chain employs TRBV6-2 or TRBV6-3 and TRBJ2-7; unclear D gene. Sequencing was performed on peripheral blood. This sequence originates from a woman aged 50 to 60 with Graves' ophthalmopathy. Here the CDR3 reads CASSLIVGSYEQYF. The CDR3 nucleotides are TGTGCCAGCAGCCTAATAGTGGGAAGCTACGAGCAGTACTTC.